What follows are 32 T cell receptor beta chains derived from one specimen sequenced in a study of cytomegalovirus exposure and HLA in healthy donors. PCR amplification relied on 60 Vbeta primers (plus 13 Jbeta primers). Sequenced by immunoSEQ multiplex PCR; TCRdb stores in-frame clones only, minus some. The table includes 100,000 to 150,000 clones, around 82% detected once. Sequenced material: PBMCs. Receptors were obtained from a female donor in good health and CMV-seronegative.

The V gene is TRBV5-1, the J gene TRBJ2-1; D is perhaps TRBD2 (6 bases). V lost 0 bases to trimming and J lost 0 bases, with 13 bases between them. The length of the CDR3 is 17 residues. Per germline, CDR1 SGHRS and CDR2 YFSETQ. CDR3 DNA sequence: TGCGCCAGCAGCTTGGAGGCGGCTAGCGCCTCCTACAATGAGCAGTTCTTC. Its protein is CASSLEAASASYNEQFF.

This clone was detected once. The chain has TRBV30 and TRBJ2-7; 7 positions agree with TRBD1. The CDR3 contains 13 residues. Unmatched junction bases numbered 11, after V lost 7 bases and J lost 5 bases. Per germline, CDR1 GTSNPN and CDR2 SVGIG (reference sequence). The CDR3 bases are TGTGCCTCCTCGGAGACAGGGTTTGACGAGCAGTACTTC. It encodes CASSETGFDEQYF.

The chain couples TRBV19 to TRBJ1-3; D is unresolved. This CDR3 region has 14 residues. V shed 7 bases and J shed 0 bases, with 10 bases lying between them. Germline V lookup: CDR1 LNHDA, CDR2 SQIVND (reference sequence). CDR3 region: CASNEESSGNTIYF. DNA of the CDR3: TGTGCCAGTAATGAGGAGAGCTCTGGAAACACCATATATTTT. Full variable domain (remainder filled in from reference TRBV19 and TRBJ1-3): DGGITQSPKYLFRKEGQNVTLSCEQNLNHDAMYWYRQDPGQGLRLIYYSQIVNDFQKGDIAEGYSVSREKKESFPLTVTSAQKNPTAFYLCASNEESSGNTIYFGEGSWLTVV.

This sequence joins TRBV19 and TRBJ1-5; weak D call: TRBD1 (6 bases). The CDR3 contains 14 residues. Germline V gene data show CDR1 as LNHDA and CDR2 as SQIVND (reference sequence). The V and J ends lost 7 bases and 5 bases respectively, with 15 bases between them. CDR3 protein: CASTNKNRDQPQHF. CDR3 sequence (DNA): TGTGCCAGTACCAATAAAAACAGGGATCAGCCCCAGCATTTT.

The rearrangement joins TRBV6-6 to TRBJ2-7, with 10 bases fitting TRBD1. After removal of 5 bases from V and 7 bases from J, the junction contained 8 bases not matched to a gene. The CDR3 runs to 14 residues. Germline V gives CDR1 MNHNY, CDR2 SVGAGI (reference sequence). The CDR3 loop is CASSGRTGGGEQYF. CDR3 DNA: TGTGCCAGCAGTGGGCGGACAGGGGGAGGGGAGCAGTACTTC.

V gene TRBV7-2 combines with J gene TRBJ2-7, with 7 bases that match TRBD2. The trim removed 9 bases at V and 0 bases at J, leaving 5 bases unmatched. The length of the CDR3 is 13 residues. The germline V gene has CDR1 SGHTA and CDR2 FQGNSA. The CDR3 DNA reads as TGTGCCAGTATGGGGGGGAGCTCCTACGAGCAGTACTTC. It specifies CASMGGSSYEQYF.

J is TRBJ2-3 and V is TRBV5-1; 9 positions match TRBD2. After removal of 7 bases from V and 1 base from J, the junction contained 10 bases not matched to a gene. The CDR3 totals 16 residues. The germline V gene has CDR1 SGHRS and CDR2 YFSETQ. DNA of the CDR3: TGCGCCAGCCGAGCGGGGGGAAGCTCTGGCACAGATACGCAGTATTTT. It yields the protein CASRAGGSSGTDTQYF. Filled out from reference TRBV5-1 and TRBJ2-3, the complete variable domain reads KAGVTQTPRYLIKTRGQQVTLSCSPISGHRSVSWYQQTPGQGLQFLFEYFSETQRNKGNFPGRFSGRQFSNSRSEMNVSTLELGDSALYLCASRAGGSSGTDTQYFGPGTRLTVL.

This rearrangement joins TRBV6-1 to TRBJ2-7; D gene uncertain. V lost 7 bases and J lost 6, with 13 bases in between. The CDR3 consists of 12 residues. Germline V CDR1 and CDR2: MNHNS, SASEGT. CDR3 in DNA: TGTGCCAGCACCAACCCCGGCGGCGAGCAGTACTTC. It is translated as CASTNPGGEQYF.

This chain connects TRBV2 to TRBJ1-1, with 7 bases identical to TRBD1. This CDR3 spans 15 amino acids. V trimming: 3 bases; J trimming: 0 bases; junction bases outside the gene matches: 4. Looked up from germline, CDR1 is SNHLY and CDR2 is FYNNEI. Here the CDR3 reads CASSDQGEMNTEAFF. In DNA form, the CDR3 reads TGTGCCAGCAGTGACCAGGGGGAAATGAACACTGAAGCTTTCTTT.

This chain joins TRBV6-6 and TRBJ1-1; 8 positions match TRBD1. Losses at the gene ends were 4 bases for V and 5 bases for J; bases not matched to a gene: 9. The CDR3 extends over 15 amino acids. The germline gives CDR1 MNHNY, CDR2 SVGAGI (reference sequence). Here the CDR3 DNA reads TGTGCCAGCAGTTCCAACAGGGGGGGCGAAACTGAAGCTTTCTTT. Protein sequence: CASSSNRGGETEAFF.

This clone was found once. This chain joins TRBV11-2 and TRBJ2-1; D might be TRBD2 (6 bases). Germline V lookup: CDR1 SGHAT, CDR2 FQNNGV. V gave up 2 bases and J gave up 4 bases, with 18 bases separating them. CDR3 size: 17 residues. Here the CDR3 DNA reads TGTGCCAGCAGCTTATTGACCGGGACTGGGAAATACAATGAGCAGTTCTTC. Encoded protein: CASSLLTGTGKYNEQFF.

CDR3 nucleotides: TGTGCCAGCACCCCCGGGACAGTAATTAATCAGCCCCAGCATTTT. Translated, it gives CASTPGTVINQPQHF. The chain employs TRBV6-1 and TRBJ1-5; 7 bases map to TRBD1. Trimming at V came to 7 bases and at J to 4 bases, leaving 10 bases not matched to a gene. CDR1 MNHNS and CDR2 SASEGT come from the germline V gene. CDR3 length: 15 residues.

J is TRBJ2-7 and V is TRBV7-2; D gene uncertain. Looked up from germline, CDR1 is SGHTA and CDR2 is FQGNSA. The CDR3 is made up of 13 amino acids. The V gene lost 1 base and the J gene lost 2 bases, with 6 bases spanning the gap. CDR3 DNA sequence: TGTGCCAGCAGCTTAGGTCGTGCCTACGAGCAGTACTTC. Protein: CASSLGRAYEQYF.

This clone occurred a few times. The V call is TRBV19, the J call TRBJ2-1; 8 bases match TRBD2. The V segment lost 6 bases and the J segment 0 bases; nucleotides outside the gene matches: 13. The CDR3 is 18 amino acids. Germline assignment: CDR1 LNHDA and CDR2 SQIVND (reference sequence). CDR3 sequence reads: CASRGLAGRTDSYNEQFF. CDR3 DNA: TGTGCCAGTAGGGGGTTAGCGGGGCGGACGGACTCCTACAATGAGCAGTTCTTC.

This clone was seen only a few times. The rearrangement joins TRBV29-1 to TRBJ2-1, with D possibly being TRBD1 (5 bases). The CDR3 consists of 14 residues. CDR1 and CDR2 from the germline V gene are SQVTM and ANQGSEA. V lost 1 base to trimming and J lost 6 bases, with 13 bases between them. The CDR3 nucleotides read TGCAGCGTTGAAGGAAGGGGTACGGTCAATGAGCAGTTCTTC. Translated, it gives CSVEGRGTVNEQFF.

V is TRBV5-4 and J is TRBJ1-1, with 7 bases matching TRBD1. Losses at the gene ends were 5 bases for V and 4 bases for J; bases not matched to a gene: 11. The CDR3 is made up of 15 amino acids. In germline, CDR1 is SGHNT, CDR2 YYREEE (reference sequence). The CDR3: CASRSTPDRVTEAFF. CDR3 DNA sequence: TGTGCCAGCAGATCAACCCCAGACAGGGTCACTGAAGCTTTCTTT.

The chain carries TRBV19 and TRBJ1-5; a possible D gene is TRBD1 (6 bases). V dropped 1 base and J dropped 6 bases, with 13 bases sitting between them. In germline, CDR1 is LNHDA, CDR2 SQIVND (reference sequence). The CDR3 extends over 15 amino acids. CDR3 sequence (DNA): TGTGCCAGTAGTATAGTTGGACAGACAGGTCAGCCCCAGCATTTT. Its translation: CASSIVGQTGQPQHF.

This chain connects TRBV7-6 to TRBJ2-6, with TRBD1 matching over 7 bases. The trim removed 5 bases at V and 2 bases at J, leaving 6 bases unmatched. This CDR3 region has 16 residues. Germline lookup yields CDR1 SGHVS and CDR2 FNYEAQ. CDR3 sequence (DNA): TGTGCCAGCAGCCCGACAGGGCTTGCTGGGGCCAACGTCCTGACTTTC. As protein: CASSPTGLAGANVLTF.

The chain combines TRBV6-1 with TRBJ2-7, with TRBD1 matching over 7 bases. Germline CDR1 is MNHNS and CDR2 is SASEGT. This CDR3 is built from 13 residues. The V gene end was trimmed by 8 bases and the J gene end by 4 bases; junction bases not matched to a gene: 8. The CDR3 DNA sequence: TGTGCCAGCCGCCGGGACAGAGGATACGAGCAGTACTTC. Its translation: CASRRDRGYEQYF.

The gene calls are TRBV18 and TRBJ1-4; the D is unclear. V was cut by 1 base and J by 2 bases, with 17 bases left in between. This CDR3 is built from 18 residues. CDR1 and CDR2 (germline): KGHSH, LQKENI. This chain's CDR3 is CASSPRVSTGSTNEKLFF. Here the CDR3 DNA reads TGTGCCAGCTCACCACGGGTTAGCACCGGTTCCACTAATGAAAAACTGTTTTTT.

The chain combines TRBV4-1 with TRBJ1-5, with TRBD1 as a possible D gene (6 bases). With 1 base removed from V and 4 bases from J, the gap between germline ends came to 14 bases. The germline gives CDR1 MGHRA, CDR2 YSYEKL. The CDR3 is 16 residues long. CDR3 amino acids: CASSQGTAGANQPQHF. In DNA form, the CDR3 reads TGCGCCAGCAGCCAAGGAACGGCAGGGGCGAATCAGCCCCAGCATTTT.

The rearrangement joins TRBV2 to TRBJ1-4; D gene ambiguous. Germline V gives CDR1 SNHLY, CDR2 FYNNEI. The V gene lost 4 bases and the J gene lost 5 bases, with 11 bases spanning the gap. The CDR3 contains 14 residues. The CDR3 loop reads CASSGTALNEKLFF. CDR3 coding DNA: TGTGCCAGCAGTGGTACAGCCCTAAATGAAAAACTGTTTTTT.

The V and J genes are TRBV30 and TRBJ1-1, with D unresolved. Germline-derived CDR1 and CDR2 are GTSNPN and SVGIG (reference sequence). Trimming left V 3 bases short and J 8 bases short, with 16 bases between. This CDR3 is built from 13 residues. The CDR3: CAWSGRGNGEAFF. DNA for the CDR3: TGTGCCTGGAGCGGTCGAGGGAACGGGGAAGCTTTCTTT. Looking up the rest from reference TRBV30 and TRBJ1-1 gives the full variable domain: SQTIHQWPATLVQPVGSPLSLECTVEGTSNPNLYWYRQAAGRGLQLLFYSVGIGQISSEVPQNLSASRPQDRQFILSSKKLLLSDSGFYLCAWSGRGNGEAFFGQGTRLTVV.

The chain employs TRBV18 and TRBJ2-7, with 7 bases aligning to TRBD2. CDR3 length: 15 amino acids. Looked up from germline, CDR1 is KGHSH and CDR2 is LQKENI. Trimming at V came to 3 bases and at J to 2 bases, leaving 7 bases not matched to a gene. The CDR3 is CASSPVPGLTYEQYF. CDR3 nucleotide sequence: TGTGCCAGCTCACCGGTGCCGGGACTAACCTACGAGCAGTACTTC.

This sequence joins TRBV5-1 and TRBJ2-7; the D gene is possibly TRBD2 (7 bases). CDR3 size: 15 residues. Trimming took off 5 bases at V and 0 bases at J, with 15 bases between the two ends. The germline CDR1 and CDR2 sequences are SGHRS and YFSETQ. CDR3 in amino acids: CASREGGASSYEQYF. As DNA, the CDR3 is TGCGCCAGCAGAGAAGGGGGGGCCTCCTCCTACGAGCAGTACTTC.

The V call is TRBV18, the J call TRBJ1-2; weak D call: TRBD1 (6 bases). There are 14 residues in the CDR3. V lost 2 bases and J 4 bases, leaving 11 bases between the germline ends. Germline assignment: CDR1 KGHSH and CDR2 LQKENI. For the CDR3, the DNA is TGTGCCAGCTCACCAGGGGGCACCGGCTATGGCTACACCTTC. It is translated as CASSPGGTGYGYTF.

The genes are TRBV2 and TRBJ2-6, with 8 nucleotides matching TRBD2. The CDR3 consists of 16 residues. Losses at the gene ends were 7 bases for V and 2 bases for J; bases not matched to a gene: 7. Germline V CDR1 and CDR2: SNHLY, FYNNEI. The CDR3 protein is CASIGRGVPGANVLTF. The CDR3 nucleotides are TGTGCCAGCATCGGGCGGGGGGTCCCTGGGGCCAACGTCCTGACTTTC. Full variable domain (missing parts from reference TRBV2 and TRBJ2-6): EPEVTQTPSHQVTQMGQEVILRCVPISNHLYFYWYRQILGQKVEFLVSFYNNEISEKSEIFDDQFSVERPDGSNFTLKIRSTKLEDSAMYFCASIGRGVPGANVLTFGAGSRLTVL.

This sequence joins TRBV5-6 and TRBJ2-1, with a weak D call TRBD1 (7 bases). Germline V gene lookup returns CDR1 SGHDT and CDR2 YYEEEE. V was trimmed by 2 bases and J by 3 bases, leaving 12 bases between them. The CDR3 sequence is 15 residues long. CDR3 region: CASSFQGEVYNEQFF. CDR3 bases: TGTGCCAGCAGCTTCCAGGGGGAGGTCTACAATGAGCAGTTCTTC.

The chain carries TRBV27 and TRBJ2-7; D gene unclear. This CDR3 is built from 13 residues. Germline CDR1 MNHEY, CDR2 SMNVEV (reference sequence). V shed 5 bases and J shed 4 bases, with 12 bases lying between them. In nucleotides, the CDR3 is TGTGCCAGCAGTCCCGCGGCCGGATACGAGCAGTACTTC. Protein: CASSPAAGYEQYF.

The chain is built from TRBV11-1 and TRBJ2-1; 14 nucleotides match TRBD2. CDR3 length equals 16 residues. CDR1 is SGHAT, CDR2 FQDESV, per germline (reference sequence). With V trimmed by 3 bases and J by 7 bases, 5 bases remained unmatched. The CDR3 loop reads CASSFPGLAGANEQFF. CDR3 nucleotide sequence: TGTGCCAGCAGCTTTCCGGGACTAGCGGGAGCTAATGAGCAGTTCTTC.

This clone was seen just once. The same CDR3 also results from other DNA sequences found in this sample. CDR3: CASSRTGPNYGYTF. The CDR3 DNA reads as TGTGCCAGCAGTCGGACAGGGCCTAACTATGGCTACACCTTC. J is TRBJ1-2 and V is TRBV6-5, with TRBD1 identical over 8 bases. The CDR3 loop spans 14 amino acids. V shed 5 bases, J shed 0 bases, and the junction held 2 bases outside the gene matches. Looked up from germline, CDR1 is MNHEY and CDR2 is SVGAGI.

The V gene is TRBV23-1, the J gene TRBJ2-5; D might be TRBD1 (6 bases). TRBV23-1 is noted as an ORF with a role that remains uncertain. CDR3 length: 15 residues. V dropped 7 bases and J dropped 4 bases, with 19 bases sitting between them. The CDR3 reads CASKQFQGSGETQYF. The CDR3 bases are TGCGCCAGCAAACAGTTCCAGGGGAGTGGAGAGACCCAGTACTTC.